Sequencing of this TCR beta chain was carried out in a study of T cell responses to AZD1222 COVID-19 vaccine (dated by TCRdb to the early 2020s). Describing the broader study: AZD1222 recipients whose second dose came at about 4 weeks and those whose second dose came at about 12 weeks were combined into one group, since spike-specific TCR depth and breadth did not differ between the two schedules. Trial participants were enrolled into age subgroups of 18-55, 56-69 and 70-plus years, which contained approximately 150, 30 and 60 TCR-sequenced participants, respectively. A total of under 250 trial participants underwent TCR sequencing, of whom 200 to 220 had received two doses of AZD1222 and roughly 26 had received two doses of the MenACWY control vaccine.

As to this clone: It has no known antigen specificity. No per-base quality is available; no much larger clone lies one base away.

The CDR3 regions of human TCRbeta chains were analyzed by immunosequencing. As for the original processing: Repertoire TCRs were matched against a reference library of SARS-CoV-2-specific TCRs generated with the MIRA antigen-specificity platform. Breadth meant the fraction of unique TCRs that were SARS-CoV-2-associated, whereas depth meant the fraction of total T cells that were SARS-CoV-2-associated. Using the MIRA data, each spike-specific TCR was mapped to the spike region that the TCR reacts to and placed in a CD4 or CD8 class. Log10-transformed breadth and depth values were compared by one-way ANOVA with Sidak's multiple comparisons tests. TCRdb stores this immuneACCESS table with in-frame sequences only. Part of the clones is absent; in the studies checked, under half of the shortfall reflects unresolved V genes, and no reason is known for the rest. V and J calls and clone size are copied from that table; D and trimming were computed from the DNA. The sample data list 92,000 or so clones, and roughly 90% of these were observed just once. Together, the top ten hold under 30% of the sample.

Spanning cysteine to phenylalanine, the CDR3 consists of 14 amino acids. Just CDR3 DNA is preserved here, 42 bases in frame from base 1. CDR1 and CDR2 (MNHEY, SMNVEV) derive from the germline V gene (reference sequence). V was cut back by 2 bases and J by 0 bases, leaving a gap of 7 bases between them. The time point label on this specimen signifies: baseline before first vaccination. The vaccinee samples were drawn from two UK trials, COV001 and COV002, one of which was a single-blind randomized controlled phase 2/3 trial testing AZD1222 (ChAdOx1 nCoV-19) in healthy adults. Trial participant PBMC samples were collected at day 0 and day 28 after the second dose for TCRbeta chain sequencing. The paper as a whole reports these results and caveats: Spike-specific TCR breadth and depth rose significantly after two AZD1222 doses compared with day 0 and with MenACWY recipients. No day 14 peak-response samples were available, so repertoires were characterized only after the peak T cell response. Most participants were white British and females outnumbered males, and the authors suggested that clonal diversity may have been underestimated. The whole spike protein was spanned by vaccine-associated CD4 TCRs, and dominant responses were seen in regions 160-218 and 743-854. Epitopes outside the regions mutated in the B.1.351 and B.1.1.7 variants were reportedly recognized by nearly half of the unique spike-specific TCRs. The 56-69-year group was small, and its depth increase did not reach significance, likely because of low power. Conclusions about previously exposed vaccinees are limited because only 6 or 7 AZD1222 recipients were SARS-CoV-2 seropositive at baseline.

The TCR was taken from an adult in good health. This receptor chain uses TRBV27 and TRBJ1-1, and TRBD1 may be the D gene, going by 5 matching bases. Sample: peripheral blood, taken on day 0 of AZD1222 vaccination. The base sequence is TGTGCCAGCAGTTTAGGGGGATTGAACACTGAAGCTTTCTTT. It encodes CASSLGGLNTEAFF.